This T cell receptor beta chain was sequenced in a study of T cell clonality in common variable immunodeficiency. The data were produced by immunoSEQ multiplex PCR, yet TCRdb's version contains in-frame clones alone and is incomplete. The sample holds 40,000 or so clones, and no clone turns up only once. Donors gave roughly 4.5 to 8.5 ml heparinized peripheral whole blood. Deletions cut 10 bases from V and 8 bases from J, with 23 bases between. From germline, CDR1 is SEHNR and CDR2 FQNEAQ (reference sequence). The CDR3 covers 15 residues. General study findings and limits: In common variable immunodeficiency, TCR beta chains reportedly carried fewer deletions and N-nucleotide insertions.

In this sample, this clone turned up many times. The antigen is unknown. The read falls 3 residues short of the CDR3 end, and the missing part is taken from the germline J gene. The receptor comes from a person between 18 and 75 years old in good health. The source material was peripheral blood mononuclear cells. The chain carries TRBV7-9 and TRBJ1-4; possible D gene TRBD1, 6 bases. The covered CDR3 bases are TGTGCCACCACCGGTTTCAGGCAGGGGCGCGAAAAA. Translated: CATTGFRQGREK. The complete CDR3 sequence is CATTGFRQGREKLFF.